This T cell receptor beta chain originates from a study of early T cells in non-severe SARS-CoV-2 infection. Separate cDNA molecules each had unique molecular identifiers attached to them. TCRdb called the 5' RACE reads again in MiXCR, with one record for every CDR3 protein. Among 20,000 to 30,000 distinct CDR3 sequences, around 5.1% were seen once, and the ten largest hold 2.4%. The CDR3 runs to 19 residues. Germline CDR1 and CDR2: DFQATT and SNEGSKA (reference sequence). Trimming took 4 bases from V and 1 from J, leaving 26 bases between them. This clonotype is labeled medium-sized. The clonotype comes from an adult who was a healthcare worker with PCR-confirmed SARS-CoV-2 infection or an uninfected control (not recorded which). V usage is TRBV20-1 and J usage is TRBJ2-1, with D possibly TRBD1 on 5 matching bases. The specimen was whole blood. CDR3 in DNA: TGCAGTGCTACAAAACAGGAATCGTTGACCTCGAGGTCCTACAATGAGCAGTTCTTC. It translates to CSATKQESLTSRSYNEQFF.